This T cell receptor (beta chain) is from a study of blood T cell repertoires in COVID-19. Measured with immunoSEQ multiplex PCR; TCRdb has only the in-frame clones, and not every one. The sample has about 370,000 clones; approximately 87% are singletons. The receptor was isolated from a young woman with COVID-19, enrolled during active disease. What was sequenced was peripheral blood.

The CDR3 is CASSSGGGQPQHF. CDR3 coding DNA: TGTGCCAGCAGCTCAGGGGGCGGTCAGCCCCAGCATTTT. This rearrangement joins TRBV6-2 or TRBV6-3 to TRBJ1-5; 8 bases line up with TRBD1. Germline V CDR1 and CDR2: MNHEY, SVGEGT. This CDR3 is built from 13 residues. With 6 bases clipped from V and 6 bases from J, the junction kept 4 bases outside the gene matches.